There are a few counts of the clone carrying this T cell receptor (beta chain). This specimen comes from a study of blood T cell repertoires in COVID-19. In the study overall: The United States, Italy and Spain provided the acute and convalescent COVID-19 samples. PBMCs, B-cell-depleted T cells, or T cells were the source of the cDNA or gDNA that made up the material.

The CDR3 loop spans 13 amino acids. V dropped 7 bases and J dropped 1 base, with 10 bases sitting between them. Germline values: CDR1 MNHEY, CDR2 SVGAGI. In the source study's methods: Quantification of nucleated cells was approximated via reference gene primer amplification. Generated by immunoSEQ multiplex PCR, the TCRdb table keeps only in-frame clones and is missing some. V, J and clone size are those of that table, while D and trimming were read from the DNA. The sample lists roughly 300,000 clones, 83% occurring once. The sample was peripheral blood. This sequence was found in a woman aged 45-59 years who had recovered from COVID-19. The V gene is TRBV6-5, the J gene TRBJ1-1; D is perhaps TRBD1 (6 bases). The CDR3 DNA sequence: TGTGCCAGCAACGAACAGGGGAACACTGAAGCTTTCTTT. Its protein product is CASNEQGNTEAFF.